Each of the 7 T cell receptor beta chains below was sequenced from the same sample in a study of blood T cell repertoires in COVID-19. Clones were read by immunoSEQ multiplex PCR, and TCRdb kept only the in-frame ones, dropping some. The sample records 390,000 or so clones, around 90% being singletons. Sequencing was done on a sample of peripheral blood. Receptor source: a woman aged 25 to 39 with COVID-19, enrolled during active disease.

This chain uses TRBV10-3 with TRBJ2-1, with D unclear. Germline V gene sequence: CDR1 ENHRY, CDR2 SYGVKD. V shed 10 bases and J shed 9 bases, with 25 bases lying between them. The CDR3 sequence is 15 residues long. CDR3 bases: TGTGCCACCGGCCCGTGGCTAGAAGAAAGGCTTGAGCAGTTCTTC. Translation: CATGPWLEERLEQFF.

V usage is TRBV7-8 and J usage is TRBJ2-7, with D hard to call. Trimming shortened V by 2 bases and J by 6 bases, and 14 bases separated the two germline ends. This CDR3 has 14 amino acids. Germline CDR1 and CDR2: SGHVS and FQNEAQ. The CDR3 loop reads CASSLPVHGGEQYV. In DNA form, the CDR3 reads TGTGCCAGCAGCTTACCGGTACATGGCGGCGAGCAGTACGTC.

The chain couples TRBV7-2 to TRBJ2-6; D is unclear. V was shortened by 2 bases and J by 4 bases, with 6 bases between the two germline ends. CDR1 SGHTA and CDR2 FQGNSA come from the germline V gene. The CDR3 length is 14 residues. CDR3 amino acids: CASSLSGGANVLTF. CDR3 bases: TGTGCCAGCAGCTTATCAGGAGGGGCCAACGTCCTGACTTTC.

V gene TRBV6-5 combines with J gene TRBJ1-1; perhaps TRBD1 as D (5 bases). CDR3 size: 14 residues. Germline V gene lookup returns CDR1 MNHEY and CDR2 SVGAGI. Trimming pared 6 bases from V and 4 bases from J, leaving 15 bases between. This chain's CDR3 is CASSLTRGSTEAFF. The CDR3 DNA is TGTGCCAGCAGCCTTACAAGGGGTTCCACTGAAGCTTTCTTT.

This sequence joins TRBV6-2 or TRBV6-3 and TRBJ1-5; maybe TRBD1 (6 bases). This CDR3 comprises 12 residues. Trimming removed 5 bases from V and 7 bases from J, with 9 bases in between. Germline V gives CDR1 MNHEY, CDR2 SVGEGT. CDR3 sequence: CASSIQGQPQHF. The CDR3 region has the DNA TGTGCCAGCAGTATACAGGGCCAGCCCCAGCATTTT.

V gene TRBV5-4 combines with J gene TRBJ1-2, with D hard to call. V dropped 0 bases and J dropped 2 bases, with 11 bases sitting between them. There are 15 residues in the CDR3. Germline CDR1 is SGHNT and CDR2 is YYREEE (reference sequence). The CDR3 sequence is CASSLAGRRNYGYTF. The CDR3 coding sequence is TGTGCCAGCAGCTTGGCCGGTCGGAGGAACTATGGCTACACCTTC.

This chain connects TRBV11-2 to TRBJ1-3; 7 nucleotides match TRBD1. The CDR3 contains 15 residues. Germline V CDR1 and CDR2: SGHAT, FQNNGV. Trimming cost V 8 bases and J 0 bases; bases outside gene matches: 7. CDR3 nucleotides: TGTGCCAGCGCCCAGAACAGGGGCTCTGGAAACACCATATATTTT. Its translation is CASAQNRGSGNTIYF.